The rows below give T cell receptor beta chains drawn from one sample of a study of identical twins. TCRdb re-analysed the 5' RACE reads in MiXCR, keeping a single row per CDR3 protein. Among about 240,000 distinct CDR3 sequences, roughly 10% were seen once, and the ten largest hold 10%. Specimen: memory T cells sorted from blood. These receptors were taken from a man aged 50 or older in good health. Each CDR3 is given with its conserved first and last residue. A row's size may be missing; if present it is once, few, many or a size class.

TRBJ1-1 few TRBV2 CASSDDRGENTEAFF
TRBJ2-5 NA TRBV5-1 CASSGGGAGETQYF
TRBJ2-1 few TRBV20-1 CSARDGRDPYNEQFF
TRBJ2-1 NA TRBV11-2 CASIGQGNYEQFF
TRBJ2-7 many TRBV10-3 CAISETYEQYF
TRBJ2-2 NA TRBV29-1 CSAGQGRTGELFF
TRBJ2-3 many TRBV9 CASSVGEYYPDTQYF
TRBJ2-7 many TRBV4-3 CASSQLAGVPSAPYEQYF
TRBJ2-7 NA TRBV10-1 CASSADYEQYF
TRBJ1-3 few TRBV7-9 CASSLNMNTIYF
TRBJ1-1 many TRBV5-1 CASRDTRQGVAEAFF
TRBJ2-5 NA TRBV4-3 CASSQDPRTSGLGTQYF
TRBJ2-7 many TRBV9 CASSVSSGPRYEQYF
TRBJ2-1 many TRBV20-1 CSADQDNEQFF
TRBJ2-2 few TRBV5-1 CASSQDPGELFF
TRBJ2-5 few TRBV6-2/TRBV6-3 CASRLGLAGGRETQYF
TRBJ2-1 NA TRBV28 CASSLIGYRGRGEQFF
TRBJ2-5 NA TRBV6-2/TRBV6-3 CASHSLARVKTQYF
TRBJ1-5 NA TRBV4-3 CASSRDSHNQPQHF
TRBJ2-1 few TRBV27 CASSYGLANEQFF